This T cell receptor beta chain is drawn from a study of cytomegalovirus exposure and HLA in healthy donors. Study context: Assignment to the Caucasian-associated ancestry cluster applied to approximately 79% of the approximately 420 genotyped donors. General observations from the study: Per a later analysis, 15,000 to 20,000 TCR beta sequences showed association with HLA alleles at 0.05 false discovery rate. Earlier analysis looked at TCR beta V segments, and most were productive about 87% or about 30% of the time.

On this clone itself: The antigen remains undetermined.

Primers for the PCR totalled 60 Vbeta and 13 Jbeta. As handled by the study authors: A follow-up analysis tallied approximately 85 million unique TCR beta chains, roughly 11 million shared. Data came from immunoSEQ multiplex PCR; TCRdb stores just in-frame clones and leaves some out. V, J and clone size were drawn from that table, and D and trimming were deduced from the DNA. Its listing shows fewer than 85,000 clones. Germline V lookup: CDR1 SEHNR, CDR2 FQNEAQ (reference sequence). V trimming: 6 bases; J trimming: 1 base; junction bases outside the gene matches: 4. The CDR3 extends over 14 amino acids.

The sequencing input was PBMCs. This chain uses TRBV7-9 with TRBJ1-1; 8 bases map to TRBD1. This TCR came from a man aged 25-45 years in good health and CMV-seronegative. The CDR3 here is CASSSQGANTEAFF. For the CDR3, the DNA is TGTGCCAGCAGTTCCCAGGGGGCGAACACTGAAGCTTTCTTT.